The T cell receptor (beta chain) under discussion was sequenced for a study of shared clonotypes between healthy human individuals. Only CD45RO-negative cells positively selected for CCR7 counted as naive CD8 cells, so terminally differentiated effector memory CD45RA+ cells were excluded. Assay: immunoSEQ multiplex PCR; the TCRdb copy retains only in-frame clones and omits some. The sample lists about 2.1 million clones, approximately 94% seen once, with around 1.7% in the top ten. This receptor was taken from a young man in good health. Some clones in this sample may be carry-over from other donors' samples. Sequenced material: naive CD8+ T cells from PBMCs.

Written as DNA, the CDR3 is TGTGCCAGCAAGGAACTAGCGGGAGGGGAGCTGTTTTTT. Residues: CASKELAGGELFF. The chain links TRBV27 to TRBJ2-2; 10 nucleotides match TRBD2. This CDR3 has 13 amino acids. V dropped 7 bases and J dropped 8; count of bases not matched to a gene: 4. The germline V gene has CDR1 MNHEY and CDR2 SMNVEV (reference sequence).